Below are 18 T cell receptor beta chains sequenced from a single sample in a study of identical twins. TCRdb re-analysed the 5' RACE reads in MiXCR, keeping a single row per CDR3 protein. The sample carries about 700,000 distinct CDR3 sequences, 6% to 6.5% recorded once. The sample comprised naive T cells sorted from blood. Source of these receptors: a man between 18 and 29 years old in good health.

This clonotype was counted only a few times. V gene TRBV7-2 combines with J gene TRBJ2-7, with TRBD2 identical over 9 bases. With V trimmed by 5 bases and J by 3 bases, 8 bases remained unmatched. Germline values: CDR1 SGHTA, CDR2 FQGNSA. CDR3 length: 15 amino acids. CDR3 residues: CASSPLLAGYYEQYF. CDR3 nucleotide sequence: TGTGCCAGCAGCCCCCTTCTAGCGGGGTACTACGAGCAGTACTTC.

The chain carries TRBV7-9 and TRBJ2-1; D possibly corresponds to TRBD2 (6 bases). Trimming pared 1 base from V and 6 bases from J, leaving 16 bases between. The length of the CDR3 is 16 residues. CDR1 and CDR2 from the germline V gene are SEHNR and FQNEAQ (reference sequence). In DNA form, the CDR3 reads TGTGCCAGCAGCTTAGTACTCCAGCGGGTCGGCAATGAGCAGTTCTTC. Its translation: CASSLVLQRVGNEQFF.

The sample holds many counts of this clonotype. This chain connects TRBV5-1 to TRBJ2-5; D unresolved. The CDR3 sequence is 11 residues long. V was shortened by 0 bases and J by 7 bases, with 4 bases between the two germline ends. Germline V gives CDR1 SGHRS, CDR2 YFSETQ. The chain's CDR3 is CASSLDRTQYF. Here the CDR3 DNA reads TGCGCCAGCAGCTTGGATCGGACCCAGTACTTC.

This clonotype appeared many times. The genes are TRBV12-3 or TRBV12-4 and TRBJ2-2; a weak D match, TRBD2 (5 bases). CDR3 size: 15 residues. V dropped 3 bases and J dropped 4 bases, with 12 bases sitting between them. The CDR3, as DNA: TGTGCCAGCAGTTTCATTCAGCGGCCCACCGGGGAGCTGTTTTTT. Translation gives CASSFIQRPTGELFF.

This clonotype has a count of ten or more. The chain links TRBV20-1 to TRBJ1-1; D may be TRBD1 (5 bases). Germline V gives CDR1 DFQATT, CDR2 SNEGSKA (reference sequence). The V gene lost 5 bases and the J gene lost 2 bases, with 18 bases spanning the gap. This CDR3 comprises 15 residues. CDR3 DNA: TGCAGTGCTCCCTTTTGGCAGGGACCTAACACTGAAGCTTTCTTT. Translating gives CSAPFWQGPNTEAFF.

This clonotype was seen at least ten times. V is TRBV7-6 and J is TRBJ2-1, with 11 bases matching TRBD2. This CDR3 is 17 amino acids long. Germline values: CDR1 SGHVS, CDR2 FNYEAQ. With V trimmed by 5 bases and J by 2 bases, 8 bases remained unmatched. In nucleotides, the CDR3 is TGTGCCAGCAGCGGAACTAGCGGGAGTCCCCCCTACAATGAGCAGTTCTTC. Translation: CASSGTSGSPPYNEQFF.

This clonotype was seen at least ten times. The chain couples TRBV29-1 to TRBJ1-2, with unresolved D. The CDR3 consists of 10 residues. Germline CDR1 and CDR2: SQVTM and ANQGSEA. The chain's CDR3 is CTTWGDGYTF. CDR3 bases: TGCACCACATGGGGTGATGGCTACACCTTC.

This clonotype occurred many times. The V gene is TRBV12-3 or TRBV12-4, the J gene TRBJ2-1; 7 nucleotides line up with TRBD2. J gave up 8 bases and V 5 bases, and 12 bases lay outside the gene matches. The CDR3 extends over 15 amino acids. The CDR3 loop is CASSEKAGFSYEQFF. The CDR3 coding sequence is TGTGCCAGCAGTGAAAAAGCGGGATTCTCGTATGAGCAGTTCTTC.

This clonotype was detected only a few times. The chain couples TRBV9 to TRBJ2-3, with D possibly being TRBD2 (5 bases). The CDR3 spans 15 residues. Germline assignment: CDR1 SGDLS and CDR2 YYNGEE. The ends were cut back, 0 bases at V and 0 bases at J, with 8 bases in the middle. The CDR3 sequence: CASSVAAGSTDTQYF. CDR3 DNA: TGTGCCAGCAGCGTAGCGGCGGGCAGCACAGATACGCAGTATTTT. Filled out from reference TRBV9 and TRBJ2-3, the complete variable domain reads DSGVTQTPKHLITATGQRVTLRCSPRSGDLSVYWYQQSLDQGLQFLIQYYNGEERAKGNILERFSAQQFPDLHSELNLSSLELGDSALYFCASSVAAGSTDTQYFGPGTRLTVL.

This clonotype came up many times. The rearrangement links TRBV6-1 to TRBJ1-3; weak D call: TRBD1 (5 bases). Germline loops: CDR1 MNHNS, CDR2 SASEGT. The V end was cut by 6 bases, the J end by 1 base, with 7 bases between. CDR3 length: 13 amino acids. This CDR3 is CASRRGSGNTIYF. CDR3 DNA: TGTGCCAGCAGAAGGGGATCTGGAAACACCATATATTTT.

This clonotype turned up a few times. This rearrangement joins TRBV7-2 to TRBJ2-5, with D uncertain. The ends were cut back, 4 bases at V and 2 bases at J, with 17 bases in the middle. Germline CDR1 SGHTA, CDR2 FQGNSA. This CDR3 contains 16 residues. CDR3 in DNA: TGTGCCAGCAGCTCCCGTAGGCGAGTTTTACAAGAGACCCAGTACTTC. Its translation: CASSSRRRVLQETQYF.

This sequence joins TRBV5-1 and TRBJ2-1, with 9 bases matching TRBD1. Per germline, CDR1 SGHRS and CDR2 YFSETQ. After removal of 0 bases from V and 5 bases from J, the junction contained 9 bases not matched to a gene. CDR3 size: 17 residues. CDR3 in DNA: TGCGCCAGCAGCTTGGGGACCGGGACAGGGCTCCACAATGAGCAGTTCTTC. It codes for CASSLGTGTGLHNEQFF.

This chain links TRBV6-2 or TRBV6-3 with TRBJ2-7; 7 bases line up with TRBD2. Germline V gene lookup returns CDR1 MNHEY and CDR2 SVGEGT. J gave up 6 bases and V 3 bases, and 5 bases lay outside the gene matches. This CDR3 spans 13 amino acids. CDR3 sequence (DNA): TGTGCCAGCAGTTATTATCCGGGAGGCGAGCAGTACTTC. Its translation is CASSYYPGGEQYF.

The gene calls are TRBV3-1 and TRBJ1-1, with TRBD1 matching 11 bases. This CDR3 has 17 residues. Trimming took 7 bases from V and 1 from J; bases not matched to a gene: 11. CDR1 and CDR2 from the germline V gene are LGHDT and YNNKEL (reference sequence). This chain's CDR3 is CASNIRTGGFKNTEAFF. The CDR3 region has the DNA TGTGCCAGCAACATTAGGACAGGGGGCTTTAAGAACACTGAAGCTTTCTTT.

This clonotype came up many times. The rearrangement links TRBV12-3 or TRBV12-4 to TRBJ1-5; D is uncertain. The CDR3 is made up of 14 amino acids. V lost 3 bases, J lost 5 bases, and 11 bases lay in between. CDR3 amino acids: CASSFRRWDQPQHF. The CDR3 region has the DNA TGTGCCAGCAGTTTTCGTCGGTGGGATCAGCCCCAGCATTTT.

The rearrangement links TRBV5-1 to TRBJ1-1, with 8 bases fitting TRBD1. The CDR3 loop spans 15 amino acids. After removal of 0 bases from V and 1 base from J, the junction contained 2 bases not matched to a gene. Per the germline V gene, CDR1 is SGHRS and CDR2 is YFSETQ. The DNA of the CDR3 is TGCGCCAGCAGCTTGGACAGGGGGGCGAACACTGAAGCTTTCTTT. Its protein product is CASSLDRGANTEAFF.

This sequence joins TRBV11-3 and TRBJ2-1; no reliable D call. Trimming pared 4 bases from V and 6 bases from J, leaving 13 bases between. Germline CDR1 and CDR2: SGHNT and YENEEA. This CDR3 region has 14 residues. The CDR3 nucleotides read TGTGCCAGCAGCTCTTGGGATGGTCCCAATGAGCAGTTCTTC. It encodes CASSSWDGPNEQFF.

V gene TRBV6-6 combines with J gene TRBJ2-1, with D perhaps matching TRBD1 (6 bases). Germline CDR1 reads MNHNY; CDR2 reads SVGAGI (reference sequence). The V and J ends lost 10 bases and 9 bases respectively, with 13 bases between them. This CDR3 comprises 11 residues. The CDR3 DNA reads as TGTGCCACCGCAGGGGTGGGTGAGCAGTTCTTC. It specifies CATAGVGEQFF.